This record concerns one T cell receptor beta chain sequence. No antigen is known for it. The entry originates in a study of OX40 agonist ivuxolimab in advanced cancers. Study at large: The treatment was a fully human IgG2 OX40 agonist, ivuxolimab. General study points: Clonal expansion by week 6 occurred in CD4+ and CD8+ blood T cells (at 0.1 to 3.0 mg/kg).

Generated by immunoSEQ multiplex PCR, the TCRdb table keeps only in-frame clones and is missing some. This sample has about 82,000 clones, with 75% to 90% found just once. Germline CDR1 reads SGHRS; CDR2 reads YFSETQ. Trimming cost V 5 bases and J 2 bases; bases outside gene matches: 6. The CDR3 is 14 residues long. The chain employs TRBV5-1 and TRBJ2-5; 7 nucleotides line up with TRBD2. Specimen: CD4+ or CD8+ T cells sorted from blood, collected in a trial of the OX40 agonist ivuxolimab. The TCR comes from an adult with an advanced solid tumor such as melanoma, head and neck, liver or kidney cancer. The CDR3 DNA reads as TGCGCCAGCAGAGCCGGACTAGTTCAAGAGACCCAGTACTTC. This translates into CASRAGLVQETQYF. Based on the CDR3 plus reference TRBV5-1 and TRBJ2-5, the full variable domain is KAGVTQTPRYLIKTRGQQVTLSCSPISGHRSVSWYQQTPGQGLQFLFEYFSETQRNKGNFPGRFSGRQFSNSRSEMNVSTLELGDSALYLCASRAGLVQETQYFGPGTRLLVL.